These T cell receptor beta chains were read from a single sample in a study of molecular identifiers for immune sequencing clone quantification. From the PCR reads, TCRdb called clonotypes with MiXCR, one entry per CDR3 protein. The data contain 550,000 to 750,000 distinct CDR3 sequences, less than 20% of them singletons. Sequencing input: naive CD8+ T cells from blood, with Jurkat cell RNA spiked in. The source of these receptors is a human donor in good health. Some libraries in this study had Jurkat cell RNA spiked in. The CDR3 runs from the conserved cysteine through the conserved F or W. A D gene is named only where the DNA matches it firmly. Where a row states a size, it is once, few, many or the class of an expanded clone; other rows omit it.

>TRBJ1-2|many|TRBV28|NA
CASSTPVQTSAYGYTF
TGTGCCAGCAGTACTCCCGTCCAGACATCGGCTTATGGCTACACCTTC
>TRBJ2-3|NA|TRBV12-3/TRBV12-4|TRBD2
CVSRPSGYSTDTQYF
TGTGTCAGCAGGCCTAGCGGGTATAGCACAGATACGCAGTATTTC
>TRBJ2-3|NA|TRBV4-3|NA
CASSQTKALLGGTQYF
TGCGCCAGCAGCCAGACGAAGGCCTTGCTCGGAGGTACGCAGTATTTT
>TRBJ2-1|NA|TRBV20-1|NA
CSARWTTTYNKQFF
TGCAGTGCTAGATGGACTACCACCTACAATAAGCAGTTCTTC
>TRBJ1-6|many|TRBV4-2|NA
CASSQDQAVFTSPLHF
TGTGCCAGCAGCCAAGATCAAGCAGTCTTCACCTCACCCCTCCACTTT
>TRBJ1-2|many|TRBV12-3/TRBV12-4|NA
CASSFPSQGDYGYTF
TGTGCCAGCAGTTTCCCCTCACAGGGCGACTATGGCTACACCTTC
>TRBJ2-7|few|TRBV6-1|TRBD1
CASSAYVRGPYEQYF
TGTGCCAGCAGTGCTTACGTGAGGGGGCCCTACGAGCAGTACTTC
>TRBJ2-7|NA|TRBV27|NA
CASKPYGQIAYEQYF
TGTGCCAGCAAACCCTACGGTCAAATTGCCTACGAGCAGTACTTC
>TRBJ2-6|many|TRBV2|NA
CASSEGQGLSGANVLTF
TGTGCCAGCAGTGAGGGGCAGGGCCTCTCTGGGGCCAACGTCCTGACTTTC
>TRBJ2-5|many|TRBV7-9|TRBD2
CASSIEREGQETQYF
TGTGCCAGCAGCATTGAGCGGGAGGGCCAAGAGACCCAGTACTTC
>TRBJ1-2|few|TRBV12-3/TRBV12-4|NA
CASSRTIGYGYTF
TGTGCCAGCAGTAGAACGATCGGCTATGGCTACACCTTC
>TRBJ2-6|many|TRBV12-3/TRBV12-4|NA
CASSSLGGYEANVLTF
TGTGCCAGCAGTTCCTTGGGGGGATACGAGGCCAACGTCCTGACTTTC
>TRBJ2-3|many|TRBV20-1|TRBD2
CSARDRTSGVTDTQYF
TGCAGTGCTAGAGATCGCACTAGCGGGGTCACAGATACGCAGTATTTT
>TRBJ2-2|few|TRBV19|NA
CASSIDGTGELFF
TGTGCCAGTAGTATCGATGGCACCGGGGAGCTGTTTTTT
>TRBJ1-1|NA|TRBV11-1|NA
CASSLERMAGILSTEAFF
TGTGCCAGCAGCTTAGAACGTATGGCAGGAATTTTGAGCACTGAAGCTTTCTTT
>TRBJ2-7|many|TRBV20-1|NA
CSARDLRGRAGEQYF
TGCAGTGCTAGAGATCTCAGGGGCAGGGCGGGTGAGCAGTACTTC
>TRBJ2-5|many|TRBV30|NA
CAWSFDTAQETQYF
TGTGCCTGGAGCTTTGACACCGCGCAAGAGACCCAGTACTTC
>TRBJ2-3|once|TRBV20-1|TRBD2
CSAFKGTSGLPDTQYF
TGCAGTGCCTTCAAAGGGACTAGCGGGCTTCCAGATACGCAGTATTTT
>TRBJ2-2|many|TRBV3-1|NA
CASSRRRAGELFF
TGTGCCAGCAGCCGCCGTAGGGCCGGGGAGCTGTTTTTT
>TRBJ2-1|NA|TRBV20-1|TRBD1
CSARELGQEILYNEQFF
TGCAGTGCTAGAGAGTTAGGACAGGAGATACTCTACAATGAGCAGTTCTTC
>TRBJ1-1|many|TRBV29-1|TRBD1
CSAWDREAFF
TGCAGCGCCTGGGACAGGGAAGCTTTCTTT
>TRBJ1-1|many|TRBV6-5|NA
CASRVGENTEAFF
TGTGCCAGCAGGGTCGGAGAGAACACTGAAGCTTTCTTT
>TRBJ2-7|many|TRBV12-3/TRBV12-4|NA
CASSHRAGYEQYF
TGTGCCAGCAGTCACCGAGCAGGGTACGAGCAGTACTTC
>TRBJ2-1|many|TRBV7-2|TRBD2
CASSPTSGGPYNEQFF
TGTGCCAGCAGCCCGACTAGCGGGGGACCTTACAATGAGCAGTTCTTC
>TRBJ2-7|many|TRBV20-1|NA
CSARETSSPPRPVYEQYF
TGCAGTGCTAGAGAAACTAGCTCCCCCCCTCGTCCTGTCTACGAGCAGTACTTC
>TRBJ2-7|many|TRBV27|NA
CASSKPPTVPIRATLYTGYF
TGTGCCAGCAGTAAGCCCCCGACAGTACCTATACGAGCCACGCTATATACGGGGTACTTC
>TRBJ2-7|many|TRBV7-6|TRBD1
CASSLEIGTETYEQYF
TGTGCCAGCAGCTTAGAAATTGGGACAGAGACCTACGAGCAGTACTTC
>TRBJ2-3|few|TRBV27|NA
CASSPYTDSDTQYF
TGTGCCAGCAGTCCTTACACCGATTCAGATACGCAGTATTTT
>TRBJ1-5|NA|TRBV28|TRBD1
CASSAPGTGGNQPQHF
TGTGCCAGCAGTGCCCCCGGGACAGGGGGAAATCAGCCCCAGCATTTT
>TRBJ1-6|few|TRBV7-9|NA
CASSQQGRHSAGYNSPLHF
TGTGCCAGCAGCCAACAGGGTCGGCACTCGGCCGGCTATAATTCACCCCTCCACTTT
>TRBJ2-2|NA|TRBV27|NA
CAQRYRGLFF
TGTGCCCAGCGTTACCGAGGGCTGTTTTTT
>TRBJ1-4|few|TRBV27|TRBD1
CASSFGQAGDEKLFF
TGTGCCAGCAGTTTTGGACAGGCCGGGGATGAAAAACTGTTTTTT
>TRBJ1-4|many|TRBV28|NA
CASSLIGARNEKLFF
TGTGCCAGCAGTTTAATCGGGGCCCGGAATGAAAAACTGTTTTTT
>TRBJ1-6|NA|TRBV4-3|NA
CASSQEVGFDSPLHF
TGCGCCAGCAGCCAAGAAGTGGGGTTTGATTCACCCCTCCACTTT
>TRBJ1-2|few|TRBV28|NA
CASSPVGALPYGYTF
TGTGCCAGCAGCCCCGTCGGGGCTCTACCCTATGGCTACACCTTC
>TRBJ2-2|many|TRBV29-1|TRBD1
CSVEGDRGTGELFF
TGCAGCGTTGAAGGGGACAGGGGGACCGGGGAGCTGTTTTTT
>TRBJ1-2|many|TRBV24-1|TRBD1
CATTTGEDFGYTF
TGTGCCACTACAACAGGGGAGGATTTCGGCTACACCTTC
>TRBJ2-2|NA|TRBV19|NA
CASSRFNTAVGELFF
TGTGCCAGTAGTAGGTTTAACACCGCCGTCGGGGAGCTGTTTTTT
>TRBJ2-7|many|TRBV15|TRBD1
CATSTDRGLGEQYF
TGTGCCACCAGTACGGACAGGGGGCTGGGCGAGCAGTACTTC
>TRBJ2-3|many|TRBV27|NA
CASSSGRISTDTQYF
TGTGCCAGCAGTTCCGGACGGATTAGCACAGATACGCAGTATTTT
>TRBJ2-7|NA|TRBV2|TRBD1
CASSVPKDRAYEQYF
TGTGCCAGCAGTGTCCCAAAGGACAGGGCCTACGAGCAGTACTTC
>TRBJ2-3|NA|TRBV27|NA
CASREGLPDTQYF
TGTGCCAGCAGGGAGGGGCTACCAGATACGCAGTATTTT
>TRBJ2-7|few|TRBV4-3|NA
CASSHADSSSYEQYF
TGCGCCAGCAGCCATGCGGACAGTAGCTCCTACGAGCAGTACTTC
>TRBJ1-5|NA|TRBV2|NA
CASSDRGTSHNQPQHF
TGTGCCAGCAGTGATAGGGGTACCTCACACAATCAGCCCCAGCATTTT
>TRBJ1-2|few|TRBV4-3|NA
CASSQDWGTYGYTF
TGCGCCAGCAGCCAAGATTGGGGGACCTATGGCTACACCTTC
>TRBJ2-7|many|TRBV7-6|TRBD2
CASSLALSSGYEQYF
TGTGCCAGCAGCTTAGCGTTGTCTAGCGGGTACGAGCAGTACTTC
>TRBJ2-7|few|TRBV7-8|NA
CASSPGAGWGLYEQYF
TGTGCCAGCAGCCCAGGGGCCGGGTGGGGATTGTACGAGCAGTACTTC
>TRBJ2-3|many|TRBV6-6|TRBD2
CASSYPTSGSVNTQYF
TGTGCCAGCAGTTACCCGACTAGCGGGAGTGTAAATACGCAGTATTTT
>TRBJ1-2|NA|TRBV5-8|TRBD1
CASSLRTGGSHGYTF
TGTGCCAGCAGCTTGAGGACAGGGGGTAGCCATGGCTACACCTTC
>TRBJ2-5|NA|TRBV7-2|NA
CASSYEGGGGETQYF
TGTGCCAGCAGCTACGAGGGAGGGGGGGGAGAGACCCAGTACTTC
>TRBJ1-1|many|TRBV20-1|NA
CSARALDPPVSQAFF
TGCAGTGCTAGAGCTTTAGACCCTCCCGTCTCCCAAGCTTTCTTT
>TRBJ2-1|NA|TRBV7-9|NA
CASSLYDEQIF
TGTGCCAGCAGCTTGTACGATGAGCAGATCTTC
>TRBJ1-4|NA|TRBV30|TRBD1
CAWSGGTGYEKLFF
TGTGCCTGGAGTGGGGGGACAGGGTATGAAAAACTGTTTTTT